This T cell receptor beta chain is drawn from a study of CD8+ T cells in alopecia areata (dated by TCRdb to between 2018 and 2020). Describing the broader study: Treated patients were enrolled in an open-label pilot trial of oral tofacitinib at 5 to 10 mg twice daily for moderate-to-severe alopecia areata. TCRbeta CDR3 regions were amplified by immunoSEQ multiplex PCR with 35 Vbeta forward and 13 Jbeta reverse primers. Clonality in the scalp was compared among normal scalp (n=4), patchy alopecia areata scalp (n=8), and alopecia totalis/universalis scalp (n=8). Tofacitinib-treated patients had biopsies at baseline and at 4 and 24 weeks of treatment, with a later scalp biopsy in several patients. Patients stayed on tofacitinib for 6 to 18 months and then had 6 months of follow-up off drug so that delayed response and recurrence could be assessed. Scalp tissue and sorted CD4+ and CD8+ peripheral blood T cells from patchy and totalis/universalis alopecia areata patients and from healthy controls were covered by human TCRbeta sequencing. RNA was extracted with the PAXgene miRNA kit for fixed scalp, the miRNeasy kit for PBMCs, and the RNeasy kit for mouse skin. The study used high-throughput TCRbeta sequencing to examine T cell clonal expansion in alopecia areata, in both the C3H/HeJ mouse model and human patients. Disease severity in treated patients was measured with the SALT score, which quantifies the percentage of affected scalp surface area. Study-level results and caveats: Compared with normal scalp, lesional scalp, particularly in alopecia totalis/universalis, had higher clonality and more expanded CD8+ clones, which suggests antigenic drive. Many expanded lesional clones were found to persist in scalp and blood during tofacitinib treatment, and relapse after treatment cessation may be partly explained by this persistence. Unlike mouse skin, which is dominated by gammadelta T cells, normal human skin has resident alphabeta T cells that are also sequenced, and this complicates analysis of the scalp TCR repertoire. Tofacitinib significantly decreased scalp clonality and the number of expanded CD8+ clones among the top 100 scalp clones. Shared TCR sequences between patients were less evident than in mice, which may be partly attributable to HLA diversity in the patient population. Because the treated cohort was small and had only one nonresponder, larger studies are needed to examine links between baseline CD8+ expansion and response.

This sample's treatment or condition label indicates: oral pan-JAK inhibitor, 5-10 mg twice daily. Lesional scalp punch biopsies and peripheral blood were collected from alopecia areata patients. After PBMCs were isolated by density centrifugation and stained for CD3, CD4 and CD8, a FACSAria was used to sort CD4+ and CD8+ T cells. Points on this clone: What antigen it recognizes has not been identified. No base quality information exists; no much larger clone differs at one position.

The CDR3, from cysteine to phenylalanine, totals 15 residues. The only DNA kept is the CDR3, 45 bases in frame from the first base. Reading the germline V gene gives CDR1 ENHRY and CDR2 SYGVKD. The trim is 6 bases for V and 1 base for J, with a gap of 13 bases between the germline ends. To prepare the library, the immunoSEQ multiplex PCR assay was applied. RNA was extracted from all samples and reverse transcribed into cDNA, which served as template for TCR sequencing. SuperScript III was used to make first-strand cDNA, primed with a 2:1 mix of oligo-dT and random hexamers. A synthetic immune receptor repertoire was used to assess amplification bias, and residual bias was removed computationally. In the original analysis: After raw reads were preprocessed to remove errors, the CDR3 was defined following IMGT conventions as running from the conserved cysteine to phenylalanine. To get clonality, Shannon entropy was normalized by log2 of the number of productive unique TCRs and the result was subtracted from 1. CD4 or CD8 identity of scalp clones was inferred by cross-referencing scalp TCRbeta sequences with sorted blood CD4 and CD8 repertoires. The immuneACCESS repertoire file appears here via TCRdb, limited to in-frame rearrangements. These files lack a portion of the clones; in checked studies, under half of the deficit traces to unresolved V genes, and the cause of the others is not known. D and trimming were read from the DNA, whereas the V and J calls and clone size are those reported in that table. For this sample there are 210,000 or so clones; 66% appear just once. Clones ranked in the top ten supply roughly 1.2% of the sample.

The V and J genes are TRBV10-3 and TRBJ1-5; tentative D gene TRBD1, with 6 bases matching. Sample: CD4+ T cells sorted from blood, taken at week 44, from a patient treated with tofacitinib. The origin of this receptor is a human donor with alopecia areata. This receptor has the CDR3 CAISGVGQSNQPQHF. The nucleotide sequence reads as follows: TGTGCCATCAGCGGTGTCGGACAGAGCAATCAGCCCCAGCATTTT.